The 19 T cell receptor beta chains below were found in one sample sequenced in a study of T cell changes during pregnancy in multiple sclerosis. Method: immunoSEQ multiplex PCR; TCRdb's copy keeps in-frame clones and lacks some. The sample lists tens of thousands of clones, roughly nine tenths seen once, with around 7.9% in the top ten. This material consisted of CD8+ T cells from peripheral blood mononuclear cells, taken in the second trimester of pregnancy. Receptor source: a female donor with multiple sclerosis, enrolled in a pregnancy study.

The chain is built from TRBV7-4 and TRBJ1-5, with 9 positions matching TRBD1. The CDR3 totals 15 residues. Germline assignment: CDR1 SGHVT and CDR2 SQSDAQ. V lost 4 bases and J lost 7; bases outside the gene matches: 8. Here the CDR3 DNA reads TGTGCCAGCAGCTCCTCGACAGGGGGGCGCCAGCCCCAGCATTTT. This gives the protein CASSSSTGGRQPQHF.

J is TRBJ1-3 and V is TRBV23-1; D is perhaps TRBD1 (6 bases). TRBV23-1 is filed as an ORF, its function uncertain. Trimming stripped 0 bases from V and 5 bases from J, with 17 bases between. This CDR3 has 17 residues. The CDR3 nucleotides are TGCGCCAGCAGTCAATCTAGTCGGCCAGGGGTCAGAAACACCATATATTTT. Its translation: CASSQSSRPGVRNTIYF.

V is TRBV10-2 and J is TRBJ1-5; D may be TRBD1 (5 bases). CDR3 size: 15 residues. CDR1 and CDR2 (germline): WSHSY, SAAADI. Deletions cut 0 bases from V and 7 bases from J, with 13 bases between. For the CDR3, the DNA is TGCGCCAGCAGTGAGTCGGCGCCAGGACAACAGCCCCAGCATTTT. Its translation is CASSESAPGQQPQHF.

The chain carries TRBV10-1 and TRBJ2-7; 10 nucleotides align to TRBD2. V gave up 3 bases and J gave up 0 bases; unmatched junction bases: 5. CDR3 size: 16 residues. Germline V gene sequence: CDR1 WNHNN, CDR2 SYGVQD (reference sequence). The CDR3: CASSDSSGGLSYEQYF. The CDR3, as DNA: TGCGCCAGCAGTGATTCTAGCGGGGGCCTCTCCTACGAGCAGTACTTC.

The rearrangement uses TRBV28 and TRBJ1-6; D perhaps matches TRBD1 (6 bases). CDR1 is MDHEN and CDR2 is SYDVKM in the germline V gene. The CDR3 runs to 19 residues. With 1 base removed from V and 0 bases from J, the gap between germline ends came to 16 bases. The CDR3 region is CASSLLQGESSSYNSPLHF. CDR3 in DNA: TGTGCCAGCAGTTTATTACAGGGCGAATCGAGCTCCTATAATTCACCCCTCCACTTT.

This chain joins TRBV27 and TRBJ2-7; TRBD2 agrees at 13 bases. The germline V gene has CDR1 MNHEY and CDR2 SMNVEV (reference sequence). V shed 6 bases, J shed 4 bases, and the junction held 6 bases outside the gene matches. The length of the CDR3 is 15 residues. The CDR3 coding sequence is TGTGCCAGCAGCCCGGGGACTAGCGGGGTATACGAGCAGTACTTC. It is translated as CASSPGTSGVYEQYF.

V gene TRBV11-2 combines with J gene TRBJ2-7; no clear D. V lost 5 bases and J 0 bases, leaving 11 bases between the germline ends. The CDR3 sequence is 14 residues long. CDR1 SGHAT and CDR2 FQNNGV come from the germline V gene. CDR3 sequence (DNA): TGTGCCAGCAGCGCCAACAGCAACTCCTACGAGCAGTACTTC. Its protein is CASSANSNSYEQYF.

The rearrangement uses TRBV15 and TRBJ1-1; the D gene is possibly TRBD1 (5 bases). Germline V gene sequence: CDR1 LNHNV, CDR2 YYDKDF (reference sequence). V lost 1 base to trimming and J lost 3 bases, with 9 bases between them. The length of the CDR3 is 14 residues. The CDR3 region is CATSRGGEDTEAFF. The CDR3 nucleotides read TGTGCCACCAGCAGAGGAGGGGAGGACACTGAAGCTTTCTTT. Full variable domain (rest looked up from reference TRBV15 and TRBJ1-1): DAMVIQNPRYQVTQFGKPVTLSCSQTLNHNVMYWYQQKSSQAPKLLFHYYDKDFNNEADTPDNFQSRRPNTSFCFLDIRSPGLGDTAMYLCATSRGGEDTEAFFGQGTRLTVV.

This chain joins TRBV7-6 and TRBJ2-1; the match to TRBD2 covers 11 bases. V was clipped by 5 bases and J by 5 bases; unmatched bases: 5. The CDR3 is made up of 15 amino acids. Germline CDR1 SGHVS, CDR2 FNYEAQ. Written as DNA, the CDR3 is TGTGCCAGCAGCCCGACGGGACTAGCGGACAATGAGCAGTTCTTC. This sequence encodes CASSPTGLADNEQFF.

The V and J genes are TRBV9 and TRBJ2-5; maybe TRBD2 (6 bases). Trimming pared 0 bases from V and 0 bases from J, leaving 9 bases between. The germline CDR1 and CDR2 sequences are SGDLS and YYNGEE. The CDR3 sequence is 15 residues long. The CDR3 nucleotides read TGTGCCAGCAGCGTAGCGGGGGTTGACCAAGAGACCCAGTACTTC. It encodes CASSVAGVDQETQYF.

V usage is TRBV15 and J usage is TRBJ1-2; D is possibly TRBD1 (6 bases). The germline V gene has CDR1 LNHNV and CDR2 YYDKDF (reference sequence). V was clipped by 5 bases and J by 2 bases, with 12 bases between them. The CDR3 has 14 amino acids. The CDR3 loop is CATSAQGYNYGYTF. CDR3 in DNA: TGTGCCACCAGCGCCCAGGGGTACAACTATGGCTACACCTTC.

The CDR3 loop reads CASSLELEVYNEQFF. The CDR3 region has the DNA TGCGCCAGCAGCTTGGAACTAGAGGTCTACAATGAGCAGTTCTTC. The chain uses TRBV5-1 and TRBJ2-1, with D possibly being TRBD2 (5 bases). Germline-derived CDR1 and CDR2 are SGHRS and YFSETQ. Trimming took off 0 bases at V and 3 bases at J, with 10 bases between the two ends. The CDR3 has 15 residues.

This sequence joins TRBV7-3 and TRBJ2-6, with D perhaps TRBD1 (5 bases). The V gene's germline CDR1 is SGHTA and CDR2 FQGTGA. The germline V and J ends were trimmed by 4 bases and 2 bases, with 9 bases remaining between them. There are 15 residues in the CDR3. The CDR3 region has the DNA TGTGCCAGCAGCTCCTCCAGGGCTGGGGCCAACGTCCTGACTTTC. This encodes CASSSSRAGANVLTF.

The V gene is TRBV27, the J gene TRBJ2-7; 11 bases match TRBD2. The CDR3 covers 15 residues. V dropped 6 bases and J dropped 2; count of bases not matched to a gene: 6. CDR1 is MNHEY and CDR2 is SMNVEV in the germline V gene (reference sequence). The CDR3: CASSPTSGGTYEQYF. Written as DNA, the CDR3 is TGTGCCAGCAGCCCTACTAGCGGGGGCACCTACGAGCAGTACTTC.

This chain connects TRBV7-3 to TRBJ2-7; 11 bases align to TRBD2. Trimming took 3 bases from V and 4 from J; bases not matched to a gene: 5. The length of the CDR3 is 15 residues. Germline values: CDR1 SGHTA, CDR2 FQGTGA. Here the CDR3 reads CASSFIAGGQYEQYF. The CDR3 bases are TGTGCCAGCAGCTTTATAGCGGGGGGGCAGTACGAGCAGTACTTC.

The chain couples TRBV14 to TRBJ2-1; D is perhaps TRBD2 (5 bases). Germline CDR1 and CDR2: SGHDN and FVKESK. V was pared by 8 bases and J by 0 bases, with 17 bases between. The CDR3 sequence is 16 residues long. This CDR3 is CASSPRAGGSYNEQFF. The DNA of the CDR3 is TGTGCCAGCTCCCCCAGAGCAGGAGGCTCCTACAATGAGCAGTTCTTC. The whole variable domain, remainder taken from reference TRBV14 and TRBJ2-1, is EAGVTQFPSHSVIEKGQTVTLRCDPISGHDNLYWYRRVMGKEIKFLLHFVKESKQDESGMPNNRFLAERTGGTYSTLKVQPAELEDSGVYFCASSPRAGGSYNEQFFGPGTRLTVL.

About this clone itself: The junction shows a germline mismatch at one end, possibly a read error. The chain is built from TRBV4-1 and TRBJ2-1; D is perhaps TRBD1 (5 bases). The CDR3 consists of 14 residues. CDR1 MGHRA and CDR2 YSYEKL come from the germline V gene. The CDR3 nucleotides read TGCGCCAGCAGCCAAGTAGGGCAGGGAAAAAGCACGATCTTC. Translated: CASSQVGQGKSTIF.

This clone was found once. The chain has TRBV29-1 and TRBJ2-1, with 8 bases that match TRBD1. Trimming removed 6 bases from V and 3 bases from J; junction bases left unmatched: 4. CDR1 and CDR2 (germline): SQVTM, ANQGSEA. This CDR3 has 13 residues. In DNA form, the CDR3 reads TGCAGCGTCGACGACAGGGGCTACAATGAGCAGTTCTTC. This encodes CSVDDRGYNEQFF.

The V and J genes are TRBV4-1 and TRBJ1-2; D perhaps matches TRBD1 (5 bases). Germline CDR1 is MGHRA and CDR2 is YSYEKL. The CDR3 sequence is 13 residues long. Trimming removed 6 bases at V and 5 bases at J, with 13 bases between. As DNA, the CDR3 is TGCGCCAGCAGTATACAGGTAACTTATGGCTACACCTTC. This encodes CASSIQVTYGYTF.